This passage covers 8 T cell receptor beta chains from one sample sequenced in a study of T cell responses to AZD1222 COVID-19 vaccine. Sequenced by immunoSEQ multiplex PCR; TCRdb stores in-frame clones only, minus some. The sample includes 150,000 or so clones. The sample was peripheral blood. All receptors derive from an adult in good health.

CDR3 nucleotides: TGTGCCAGCAGCCCAAACCGGGACAGGGACCCTTACTATGGCTACACCTTC. This codes for CASSPNRDRDPYYGYTF. The chain carries TRBV3-1 (or the pseudogene TRBV3-2) and TRBJ1-2; TRBD1 agrees at 9 bases. Germline V gene lookup returns CDR1 LGHDT and CDR2 YNNKEL (reference sequence). After removal of 4 bases from V and 3 bases from J, the junction contained 12 bases not matched to a gene. The CDR3 has 17 amino acids.

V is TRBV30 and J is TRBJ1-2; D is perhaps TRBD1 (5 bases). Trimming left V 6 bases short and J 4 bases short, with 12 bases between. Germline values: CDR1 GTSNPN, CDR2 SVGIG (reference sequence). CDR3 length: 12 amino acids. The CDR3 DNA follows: TGTGCCTGCAGGGCGGGGCCCTATGGCTACACCTTC. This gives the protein CACRAGPYGYTF.

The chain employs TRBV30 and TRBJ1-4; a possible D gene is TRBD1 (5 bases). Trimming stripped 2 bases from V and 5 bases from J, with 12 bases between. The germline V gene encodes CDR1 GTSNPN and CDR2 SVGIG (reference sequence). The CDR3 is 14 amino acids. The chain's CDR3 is CAWSPRQLNEKLFF. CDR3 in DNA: TGTGCCTGGAGTCCGCGACAGCTGAATGAAAAACTGTTTTTT.

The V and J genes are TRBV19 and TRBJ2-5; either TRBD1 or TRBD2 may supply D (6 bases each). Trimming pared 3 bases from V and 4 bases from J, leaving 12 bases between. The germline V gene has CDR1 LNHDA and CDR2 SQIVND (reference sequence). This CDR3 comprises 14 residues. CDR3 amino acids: CASSISRGRETQYF. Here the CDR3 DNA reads TGTGCCAGTAGTATTAGCCGGGGGCGAGAGACCCAGTACTTC.

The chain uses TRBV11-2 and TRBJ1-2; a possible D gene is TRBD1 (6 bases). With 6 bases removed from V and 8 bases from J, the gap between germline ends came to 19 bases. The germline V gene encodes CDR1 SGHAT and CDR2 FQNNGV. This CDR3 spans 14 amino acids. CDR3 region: CASRPNRGVSGYTF. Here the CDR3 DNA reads TGTGCCAGCAGGCCGAATAGGGGGGTATCCGGCTACACCTTC.

DNA for the CDR3: TGTGCCAGCAGTGATCTCCCGGACAACCTCTATGGCTACACCTTC. Protein product: CASSDLPDNLYGYTF. V and J are TRBV25-1 and TRBJ1-2; tentative D call: TRBD1 (5 bases). Trimming removed 3 bases from V and 4 bases from J, with 15 bases in between. Germline V gene data show CDR1 as MGHDK and CDR2 as SYGVNS. The CDR3 sequence is 15 residues long.

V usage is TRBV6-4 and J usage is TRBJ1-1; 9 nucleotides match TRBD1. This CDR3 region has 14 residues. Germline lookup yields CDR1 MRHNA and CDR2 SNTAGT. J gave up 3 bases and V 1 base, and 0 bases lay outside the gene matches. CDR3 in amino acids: CASSDWDRDTEAFF. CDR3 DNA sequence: TGTGCCAGCAGTGACTGGGACAGGGACACTGAAGCTTTCTTT.

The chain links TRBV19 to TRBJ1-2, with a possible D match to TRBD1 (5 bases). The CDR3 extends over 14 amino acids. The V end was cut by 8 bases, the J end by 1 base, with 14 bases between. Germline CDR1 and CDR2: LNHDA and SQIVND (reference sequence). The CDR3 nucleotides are TGTGCCAGTTTTACCCCGGGGCTTAACTATGGCTACACCTTC. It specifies CASFTPGLNYGYTF.